This TCR beta chain was observed in a study of T cell repertoires in cytomegalovirus infection. Study summary: Alongside well-studied HLA-B-restricted CMV epitopes, recently identified HLA-C-restricted CMV epitopes were also used. The public TCR beta signatures pointed to both CMV infection and matching HLA type.

With respect to this clonotype: The target antigen is unknown.

TCRdb re-called the reads through MiXCR, storing one row per CDR3 protein. Of about a million distinct CDR3 sequences listed, around 32% are singletons. Trimming took 2 bases from V and 3 from J; bases not matched to a gene: 6. The CDR3 has 16 residues. Looked up from germline, CDR1 is MNHEY and CDR2 is SMNVEV (reference sequence). The study, taken as a whole, reports: Pooled public TCR beta family frequency picked out CMV carriers with the relevant HLA. Ex vivo responses were dominated by HLA-C-restricted CMV-specific TCR beta clonotypes.

J is TRBJ2-1 and V is TRBV27; 8 positions agree with TRBD2. This sequence was found in a human donor in good health (CMV status not recorded). Some clones in this sample may be carry-over from other donors' samples. The specimen comprised cultured CD8+ T cells from PBMCs, sampled from culture after CMV antigen stimulation. DNA of the CDR3: TGTGCCAGCAGTTTAAAAGCGGGGGAGTTCTACAATGAGCAGTTCTTC. Translation: CASSLKAGEFYNEQFF.